Each of the 14 T cell receptor beta chains below was sequenced from the same sample in a study of cytomegalovirus exposure and HLA in healthy donors. Primers included in the PCR were 60 Vbeta and 13 Jbeta primers. The protocol was immunoSEQ multiplex PCR, while the TCRdb copy is restricted to in-frame clones and leaves out a portion. The table lists roughly 65,000 clones, 55% to 75% of them singletons. The sample comprised PBMCs. These receptor sequences come from a middle-aged man in good health and CMV-seropositive.

Here the CDR3 reads CASSSNPGLAGGGNEQFF. The CDR3 DNA is TGTGCCAGCAGCTCAAACCCCGGACTAGCGGGAGGGGGTAATGAGCAGTTCTTC. The rearrangement links TRBV7-6 to TRBJ2-1; 15 bases are shared with TRBD2. CDR3 size: 18 residues. Germline values: CDR1 SGHVS, CDR2 FNYEAQ. Germline trimming cut 4 bases from V and 7 bases from J; bases unmatched to any gene: 11.

The chain is built from TRBV4-3 and TRBJ2-2; possible D gene TRBD2, 7 bases. This CDR3 is built from 18 residues. The germline gives CDR1 LGHNA, CDR2 YSLEER. The ends were cut back, 0 bases at V and 7 bases at J, with 21 bases in the middle. CDR3 loop: CASSQDWVVGGANGELFF. CDR3 DNA sequence: TGCGCCAGCAGCCAAGACTGGGTCGTTGGGGGGGCGAACGGGGAGCTGTTTTTT.

This clone has a handful of counts. This rearrangement joins TRBV10-3 to TRBJ2-5; 10 bases are a match to TRBD2. Trimming removed 2 bases from V and 7 bases from J; junction bases left unmatched: 7. This CDR3 contains 15 residues. Germline CDR1 is ENHRY and CDR2 is SYGVKD. CDR3 sequence (DNA): TGTGCCATCAGTGAGGGACTAGCGGTAGAGGGGACCCAGTACTTC. It specifies CAISEGLAVEGTQYF.

V and J are TRBV14 and TRBJ2-1; 14 nucleotides match TRBD2. Trimming cost V 4 bases and J 4 bases; bases outside gene matches: 3. Germline V gene data show CDR1 as SGHDN and CDR2 as FVKESK. The length of the CDR3 is 16 residues. The CDR3 loop is CASSRLAGGDYNEQFF. CDR3 nucleotides: TGTGCCAGCAGCCGACTAGCGGGGGGGGATTACAATGAGCAGTTCTTC.

The J gene is TRBJ2-5, the V gene TRBV14, with TRBD2 identical over 8 bases. The germline V gene has CDR1 SGHDN and CDR2 FVKESK. The CDR3 covers 15 residues. V lost 0 bases and J lost 8; bases outside the gene matches: 8. The CDR3 nucleotides are TGTGCCAGCAGCCAAGATTTCGGGAGGGCCGAAACCCAGTACTTC. Translated, it gives CASSQDFGRAETQYF.

The chain combines TRBV5-4 with TRBJ2-7; D uncertain. Germline lookup yields CDR1 SGHNT and CDR2 YYREEE (reference sequence). Trimming shortened V by 2 bases and J by 3 bases, and 15 bases separated the two germline ends. This CDR3 has 15 amino acids. The CDR3 nucleotides read TGTGCCAGCAGCTTTGGTGGGCATCTAAACTACGAGCAGTACTTC. Translating it yields CASSFGGHLNYEQYF.

The chain combines TRBV5-8 with TRBJ2-5; 9 bases are a match to TRBD2. The J call is in doubt because the DNA end fits TRBJ2-7 better. CDR1 and CDR2 from the germline V gene are SGHTS and YDEGEE. The CDR3 spans 15 residues. CDR3 sequence reads: CASSLVAGGSYEQYF. As DNA, the CDR3 is TGTGCCAGCAGCTTGGTGGCGGGGGGGTCCTACGAGCAGTACTTC.

The rearrangement links TRBV7-2 to TRBJ2-5; D uncertain. Near its end, the DNA agrees better with TRBJ2-7, so the J call may be wrong. This CDR3 contains 15 residues. Germline assignment: CDR1 SGHTA and CDR2 FQGNSA. The CDR3 reads CASSKRHLLGYEQYF. CDR3 DNA: TGTGCCAGCAGCAAGAGACACCTGCTTGGGTACGAGCAGTACTTC.

The chain has TRBV6-4 and TRBJ1-2; 7 bases fit TRBD1. This CDR3 region has 15 residues. Looked up from germline, CDR1 is MRHNA and CDR2 is SNTAGT. V shed 6 bases, J shed 4 bases, and the junction held 11 bases outside the gene matches. CDR3 DNA sequence: TGTGCCAGCAGACCCAGACAGGGAGACGGCTATGGCTACACCTTC. It yields the protein CASRPRQGDGYGYTF.

V and J are TRBV2 and TRBJ2-7; D is undetermined. The germline V and J ends were trimmed by 7 bases and 3 bases, with 7 bases remaining between them. This CDR3 has 11 amino acids. Germline assignment: CDR1 SNHLY and CDR2 FYNNEI. CDR3 sequence (DNA): TGTGCCAGCAACGTCGGCTACGAGCAGTACTTC. Protein product: CASNVGYEQYF.

The chain carries TRBV30 and TRBJ1-1; a possible D gene is TRBD1 (6 bases). Germline CDR1 GTSNPN, CDR2 SVGIG (reference sequence). The CDR3 is 15 amino acids. Between the trimmed V and J ends, which lost 1 base and 10 bases, there was a span of 22 bases. As DNA, the CDR3 is TGTGCCTGGAGTGCTAATCTACAGGGCCCAAGTGGAGCTTTCTTT. This codes for CAWSANLQGPSGAFF.

This clone was detected once. J is TRBJ2-1 and V is TRBV19; a weak D match, TRBD2 (6 bases). CDR1 is LNHDA and CDR2 is SQIVND in the germline V gene (reference sequence). The CDR3 sequence is 17 residues long. The germline V and J ends were trimmed by 5 bases and 0 bases, with 17 bases remaining between them. The CDR3 here is CASSPQGLLSSYNEQFF. DNA for the CDR3: TGTGCCAGTAGTCCCCAGGGACTTCTTAGCTCCTACAATGAGCAGTTCTTC.

This chain connects TRBV5-4 to TRBJ2-7, with TRBD1 matching 8 bases. Germline V lookup: CDR1 SGHNT, CDR2 YYREEE (reference sequence). After removal of 4 bases from V and 4 bases from J, the junction contained 10 bases not matched to a gene. CDR3 length equals 15 residues. The CDR3 region is CASSPLGQGAYEQYF. CDR3 nucleotide sequence: TGTGCCAGCAGCCCCCTCGGGCAGGGGGCATACGAGCAGTACTTC.

CDR3 bases: TGTGCCAGCAGTTACTCAGGAGGGGTCTCCTACAATGAGCAGTTCTTC. It specifies CASSYSGGVSYNEQFF. The V gene is TRBV6-5, the J gene TRBJ2-1, with D maybe TRBD2 (6 bases). Looked up from germline, CDR1 is MNHEY and CDR2 is SVGAGI. The CDR3 totals 16 residues. Trimming cost V 0 bases and J 0 bases, with 9 bases left between them.